This passage covers 3 T cell receptor beta chains from one sample sequenced in a study of CD8 T cells in ankylosing spondylitis. TCRdb independently ran MiXCR on the 5' RACE reads; one entry per CDR3 protein. The sample includes roughly 670,000 distinct CDR3 sequences, 15% to 20% of them seen just once. These receptors lack a known antigen. Findings and limits, study-wide: Fewer than 10 highly homologous variants formed a TCR beta motif that appeared characteristic of ankylosing spondylitis blood.

Sequencing was carried out using blood, either unsorted or a sorted T cell fraction (not recorded which). These receptors were collected from a male donor with ankylosing spondylitis.

V is TRBV7-2 and J is TRBJ1-6; D perhaps matches TRBD1 (5 bases). The CDR3 runs 17 residues. V lost 6 bases to trimming and J lost 6 bases, with 21 bases between them. The germline CDR1 and CDR2 sequences are SGHTA and FQGNSA. For the CDR3, the DNA is TGTGCCAGCAGTTGGGGGGAGGGAGGTAAACGTAATTCACCCCTCCACTTT. This translates into CASSWGEGGKRNSPLHF.

This chain joins TRBV7-9 and TRBJ2-3; D remains ambiguous. The germline V and J ends were trimmed by 6 bases and 4 bases, with 11 bases remaining between them. Germline-derived CDR1 and CDR2 are SEHNR and FQNEAQ (reference sequence). The CDR3 is made up of 13 amino acids. The DNA for the CDR3 is TGTGCCAGCAGTCAATTCCTAGCAGATACGCAGTATTTT. Translating gives CASSQFLADTQYF.

The V call is TRBV5-5, the J call TRBJ2-7, with 8 bases lining up with TRBD1. The CDR3 length is 14 residues. V lost 3 bases to trimming and J lost 3 bases; unmatched junction nucleotides: 5. Germline V CDR1 and CDR2: SGHKS, YYEKEE (reference sequence). For the CDR3, the DNA is TGTGCCAGCAGCTCCCCGGGACAGGACTACGAGCAGTACTTC. This encodes CASSSPGQDYEQYF. The complete variable domain, with remaining parts taken from reference TRBV5-5 and TRBJ2-7, reads DAGVTQSPTHLIKTRGQQVTLRCSPISGHKSVSWYQQVLGQGPQFIFQYYEKEERGRGNFPDRFSARQFPNYSSELNVNALLLGDSALYLCASSSPGQDYEQYFGPGTRLTVT.